The clone carrying this T cell receptor (beta chain) occurred a few times. This entry is derived from a study of identical twins' blood T cells. Trimming took 2 bases from V and 4 from J, leaving 12 bases between them. The CDR3 sequence is 15 residues long. Germline lookup yields CDR1 LGHNA and CDR2 YSLEER. From the 5' RACE reads, TCRdb called clonotypes with MiXCR, one entry per CDR3 protein. The repertoire has 300,000 to 450,000 distinct CDR3 sequences, around 30% of them found once; the top ten carry around 5.6%. What was sequenced was PBMCs. This clonotype originated in a woman aged 18 to 49 in good health. This chain connects TRBV4-3 to TRBJ1-3; D gene ambiguous. DNA for the CDR3: TGCGCCAGCAGCCAAAATGTGGGATCGGGAAACACCATATATTTT. Residues: CASSQNVGSGNTIYF.